Listed below are T cell receptor beta chains from one sample, sequenced in a study of blood T cell repertoires in COVID-19. Sequencing was performed with immunoSEQ multiplex PCR; in TCRdb, only in-frame clones are kept and a portion is missing. The repertoire holds some 300,000 clones, with under 90% as singletons. Sequences were obtained from peripheral blood. The receptors stem from a woman in her thirties with COVID-19, enrolled during active disease. Each CDR3 is given with its conserved first and last residue. A D gene is named only where the DNA matches it firmly. Clone size is shown for a subset of rows, as once, few, many or a class of expanded clone.

v_gene	d_gene	abundance	j_gene	CDR3aa	CDR3nt
TRBV6-6	TRBD2	.	TRBJ2-1	CASSYERGASNEQFF	TGTGCCAGCAGTTACGAGCGGGGGGCTTCCAATGAGCAGTTCTTC
TRBV6-4	.	.	TRBJ2-1	CASTPTPGSDEQFF	TGTGCCAGCACTCCTACTCCAGGGTCGGATGAGCAGTTCTTC
TRBV5-1	.	.	TRBJ2-1	CASSQARALYNGQFF	TGCGCCAGCAGCCAGGCGCGGGCCCTCTACAATGGGCAGTTCTTC
TRBV27	.	.	TRBJ1-2	CASTGSSNYGYTF	TGTGCCAGCACCGGGAGCAGTAACTATGGCTACACCTTC
TRBV2	.	.	TRBJ1-5	CASSEDGGYQPQHF	TGTGCCAGCAGTGAAGATGGGGGGTACCAGCCCCAGCATTTT
TRBV19	.	few	TRBJ1-6	CASSPQGENSPLHF	TGTGCCAGTAGTCCACAGGGTGAGAATTCACCCCTCCACTTT
TRBV9	.	.	TRBJ2-1	CASSASRQEPPGNEQFF	TGTGCCAGCAGCGCCTCCCGACAGGAACCTCCGGGGAATGAGCAGTTCTTC
TRBV27	.	.	TRBJ1-6	CASSTPQGRGYNSPLHF	TGTGCCAGCAGTACGCCCCAGGGGCGGGGGTATAATTCACCCCTCCACTTT
TRBV10-1	.	.	TRBJ1-3	CASSPVAGINSGNTIYF	TGCGCCAGCAGCCCCGTGGCCGGGATAAACTCTGGAAACACCATATATTTT
TRBV7-2	.	.	TRBJ1-3	CASNPYRSSGNTIYF	TGTGCCAGTAACCCGTATCGGAGCTCTGGAAACACCATATATTTT
TRBV14	TRBD2	.	TRBJ2-2	CASSHASGGATGELFF	TGTGCCAGCAGCCATGCTAGCGGGGGGGCCACCGGGGAGCTGTTTTTT
TRBV4-1	TRBD2	.	TRBJ2-3	CASSQLLAGGTDTQYF	TGCGCCAGCAGCCAGTTACTAGCGGGGGGCACAGATACGCAGTATTTT
TRBV29-1	TRBD1	.	TRBJ2-5	CSVEGLTGGVTQYF	TGCAGCGTTGAAGGGCTTACAGGGGGCGTGACCCAGTACTTC
TRBV19	.	.	TRBJ1-5	CASSIERQPQHF	TGTGCCAGTAGTATAGAGCGTCAGCCCCAGCATTTT
TRBV10-3	TRBD1	.	TRBJ1-3	CAISGDRGLGNTIYF	TGTGCCATCAGTGGGGACAGGGGGCTTGGAAACACCATATATTTT
TRBV2	.	.	TRBJ1-2	CASSVLRGYGYTF	TGTGCCAGCAGTGTCCTGCGGGGGTATGGCTACACCTTC
TRBV19	.	.	TRBJ1-3	CASSTALSGNTIYF	TGTGCCAGTAGTACCGCACTCTCTGGAAACACCATATATTTT
TRBV19	.	.	TRBJ1-1	CASSIEGRGVPNVAFF	TGTGCCAGTAGTATTGAGGGGCGGGGGGTCCCCAACGTGGCTTTCTTT
TRBV19	TRBD1	.	TRBJ1-2	CASHRDRIVYGYTF	TGTGCCAGCCATCGGGACAGGATCGTCTATGGCTACACCTTC
TRBV5-1	.	.	TRBJ2-5	CASSLARYSQETQYF	TGCGCCAGCAGCTTGGCCCGGTACTCCCAAGAGACCCAGTACTTC
TRBV7-9	TRBD2	.	TRBJ2-7	CASSDVGGRGYEQYF	TGTGCCAGCAGCGACGTGGGAGGGAGAGGTTACGAGCAGTACTTC
TRBV6-6	.	.	TRBJ1-2	CASSYSPGSGYTF	TGTGCCAGCAGTTACTCTCCGGGTTCCGGCTACACCTTC
TRBV7-9	.	.	TRBJ1-6	CASSSRGSYNSPLHF	TGTGCCAGCAGCTCGAGGGGGAGCTATAATTCACCCCTCCACTTT
TRBV5-1	TRBD1	.	TRBJ1-2	CASSFRTGRSNYGYTF	TGCGCCAGCAGCTTCCGGACAGGGCGATCTAACTATGGCTACACCTTC
TRBV25-1	.	.	TRBJ1-4	CASSDATGPNEKLFF	TGTGCCAGCAGTGACGCGACAGGACCTAATGAAAAACTGTTTTTT
TRBV5-4	.	.	TRBJ2-7	CASSHPDPPGEQYF	TGTGCCAGCAGCCATCCCGACCCCCCGGGGGAGCAGTACTTC
TRBV5-1	TRBD1	.	TRBJ2-1	CASSGDRAYNEQFF	TGCGCCAGCAGCGGGGACAGGGCCTACAATGAGCAGTTCTTC
TRBV5-4	.	once	TRBJ1-1	CASSPGNLGVYTEAFF	TGTGCCAGCAGCCCAGGTAATCTGGGTGTTTACACTGAAGCTTTCTTT
TRBV4-2	.	once	TRBJ2-3	CASSQERGDTQYF	TGTGCCAGCAGCCAAGAAAGGGGAGATACGCAGTATTTT
TRBV3-1/TRBV3-2	.	.	TRBJ1-3	CASSPGVSGNTIYF	TGTGCCAGCAGCCCGGGGGTCTCTGGAAACACCATATATTTT
TRBV19	.	.	TRBJ1-1	CASSTYTEAFF	TGTGCCAGTAGTACCTACACTGAAGCTTTCTTT
TRBV7-9	TRBD1	.	TRBJ1-6	CASSVKQGANSPLHF	TGTGCCAGCAGCGTTAAACAGGGGGCAAATTCACCCCTCCACTTT
TRBV28	.	.	TRBJ1-2	CASSLAARGGYTF	TGTGCCAGCAGTTTAGCGGCTCGAGGTGGCTACACCTTC
TRBV2	TRBD1	once	TRBJ1-6	CASSEGWDRGSPLHF	TGTGCCAGCAGTGAGGGATGGGACAGGGGTTCACCCCTCCACTTT